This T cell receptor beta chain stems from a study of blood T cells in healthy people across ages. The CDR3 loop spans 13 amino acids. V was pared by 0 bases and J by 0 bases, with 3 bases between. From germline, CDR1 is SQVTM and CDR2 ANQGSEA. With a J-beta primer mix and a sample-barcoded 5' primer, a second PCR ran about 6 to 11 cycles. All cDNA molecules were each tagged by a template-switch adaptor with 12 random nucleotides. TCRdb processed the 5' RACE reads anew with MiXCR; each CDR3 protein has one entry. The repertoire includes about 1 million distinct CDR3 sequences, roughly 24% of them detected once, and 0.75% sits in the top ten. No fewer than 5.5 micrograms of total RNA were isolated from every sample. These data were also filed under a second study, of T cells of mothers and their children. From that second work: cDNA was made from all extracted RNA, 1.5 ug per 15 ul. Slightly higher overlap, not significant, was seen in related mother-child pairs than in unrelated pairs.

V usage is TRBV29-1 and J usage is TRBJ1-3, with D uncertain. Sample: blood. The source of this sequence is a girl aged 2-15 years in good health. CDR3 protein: CSVEEVSGNTIYF. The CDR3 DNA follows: TGCAGCGTTGAAGAAGTCTCTGGAAACACCATATATTTT.